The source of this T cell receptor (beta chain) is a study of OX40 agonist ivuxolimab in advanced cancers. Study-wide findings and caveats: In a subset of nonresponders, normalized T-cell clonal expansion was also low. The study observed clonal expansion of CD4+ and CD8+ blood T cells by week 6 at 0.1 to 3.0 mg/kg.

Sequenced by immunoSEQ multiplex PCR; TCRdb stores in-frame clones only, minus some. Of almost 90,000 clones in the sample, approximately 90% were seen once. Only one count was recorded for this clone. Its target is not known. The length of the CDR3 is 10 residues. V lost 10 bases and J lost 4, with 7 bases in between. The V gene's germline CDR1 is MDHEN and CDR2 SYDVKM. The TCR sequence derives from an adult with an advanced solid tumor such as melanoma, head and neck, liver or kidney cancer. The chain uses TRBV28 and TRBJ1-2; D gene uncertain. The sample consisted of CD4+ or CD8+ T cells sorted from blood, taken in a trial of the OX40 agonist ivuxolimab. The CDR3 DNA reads TGTGCCATCGGGGTCTATGGCTACACCTTC. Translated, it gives CAIGVYGYTF.